Listed here are 27 T cell receptor beta chains from one sample, sequenced in a study of T cells in Graves' hyperthyroidism and ophthalmopathy. Amplified regions were TCR beta CDR3 sequences from RNA transcripts. The HTBI set primed first-round TCR CDR3 RT-PCR. Each CDR3 protein is one row after TCRdb ran MiXCR on the multiplex PCR reads. The sample lists fewer than 350,000 distinct CDR3 sequences, approximately 12% occurring once. The sample comprised blood. The source of these receptors is a woman in her 30s with Graves' hyperthyroidism that later progressed to Graves' ophthalmopathy.

DNA of the CDR3: TGCAGTGCTAGAGAGAACCAAGAGACCCAGTACTTC. This codes for CSARENQETQYF. The chain carries TRBV20-1 and TRBJ2-5, with D unresolved. The V gene lost 0 bases and the J gene lost 0 bases, with 2 bases spanning the gap. This CDR3 has 12 amino acids. The germline CDR1 and CDR2 sequences are DFQATT and SNEGSKA (reference sequence).

This clonotype has a count of ten or more. The chain links TRBV20-1 to TRBJ1-5, with D hard to call. The ends were cut back, 5 bases at V and 4 bases at J, with 18 bases in the middle. The CDR3 loop spans 15 amino acids. Germline CDR1 reads DFQATT; CDR2 reads SNEGSKA (reference sequence). CDR3 nucleotide sequence: TGCAGTGCTCTGCTTATTGGGTCGGCGAATCAGCCCCAGCATTTT. Its translation: CSALLIGSANQPQHF.

This clonotype was seen at least ten times. CDR3 in amino acids: CASSHEVYSNQPQHF. CDR3 DNA sequence: TGTGCCAGCAGCCACGAGGTTTATAGCAATCAGCCCCAGCATTTT. The rearrangement joins TRBV6-2 or TRBV6-3 to TRBJ1-5; D gene unclear. Trimming removed 6 bases from V and 0 bases from J, with 12 bases in between. Per the germline V gene, CDR1 is MNHEY and CDR2 is SVGEGT. This CDR3 is built from 15 residues.

The V and J genes are TRBV4-2 and TRBJ1-6; unclear D gene. CDR3 length: 17 amino acids. The V end was cut by 1 base, the J end by 5 bases, with 15 bases between. Germline V CDR1 and CDR2: LGHNA, YNFKEQ. This CDR3 is CASSQVLGRKNNSPLHF. The CDR3 DNA sequence: TGTGCCAGCAGCCAAGTTTTAGGTCGAAAAAATAATTCACCCCTCCACTTT.

There are many counts of this clonotype. This chain connects TRBV28 to TRBJ2-7, with D unresolved. The CDR3 extends over 12 amino acids. The V and J ends lost 4 bases and 2 bases respectively, with 6 bases between them. Looked up from germline, CDR1 is MDHEN and CDR2 is SYDVKM. The CDR3 nucleotides read TGTGCCAGCAGTTCAGTTACCTACGAGCAGTACTTC. The encoded protein is CASSSVTYEQYF.

This clonotype was picked up many times. The chain uses TRBV27 and TRBJ2-7; 9 bases align to TRBD1. Germline trimming cut 8 bases from V and 5 bases from J; bases unmatched to any gene: 13. This CDR3 has 15 residues. In germline, CDR1 is MNHEY, CDR2 SMNVEV (reference sequence). The CDR3: CASGIGTGMFHEQYF. Here the CDR3 DNA reads TGTGCCAGCGGCATAGGGACAGGGATGTTCCACGAGCAGTACTTC.

This clonotype has a count of ten or more. J is TRBJ2-7 and V is TRBV7-8; TRBD2 agrees at 9 bases. Germline loops: CDR1 SGHVS, CDR2 FQNEAQ. The CDR3 contains 18 residues. J gave up 2 bases and V 5 bases, and 16 bases lay outside the gene matches. DNA of the CDR3: TGTGCCAGCAGCCCAGGGCCCCTTAGCGGGAGCGGGACCTACGAGCAGTACTTC. It is translated as CASSPGPLSGSGTYEQYF.

Many counts were recorded for this clonotype. CDR3 residues: CASSQGGVQWSNQPQHF. Here the CDR3 DNA reads TGTGCCAGCAGCCAGGGGGGGGTTCAGTGGAGCAATCAGCCCCAGCATTTT. This rearrangement joins TRBV7-8 to TRBJ1-5; 7 nucleotides align to TRBD1. Germline CDR1 is SGHVS and CDR2 is FQNEAQ. V trimming: 5 bases; J trimming: 1 base; junction bases outside the gene matches: 11. The CDR3 spans 17 residues.

In its sample, this clonotype was seen many times. This chain joins TRBV30 and TRBJ1-2; 7 nucleotides line up with TRBD1. The CDR3 extends over 14 amino acids. In germline, CDR1 is GTSNPN, CDR2 SVGIG (reference sequence). V lost 5 bases, J lost 8 bases, and 14 bases stayed unmatched. CDR3 nucleotide sequence: TGTGCCTGGGGGGGGACAGCCAATCTTCAAGGCTACACCTTC. This gives the protein CAWGGTANLQGYTF.

This clonotype showed up many times. The chain carries TRBV7-2 and TRBJ2-1; TRBD1 matches at 7 bases. V trimming: 5 bases; J trimming: 1 base; junction bases outside the gene matches: 5. Germline assignment: CDR1 SGHTA and CDR2 FQGNSA. The CDR3 has 15 amino acids. CDR3 loop: CASSRTTGSYNEQFF. The CDR3 DNA reads as TGTGCCAGCAGCCGCACGACAGGGTCCTACAATGAGCAGTTCTTC.

The chain employs TRBV30 and TRBJ1-2, with no clear D. The CDR3 covers 11 residues. The V end lost 1 base, the J end lost 7 bases, and 7 bases lay between the germline ends. The germline V gene encodes CDR1 GTSNPN and CDR2 SVGIG (reference sequence). In DNA form, the CDR3 reads TGTGCCTGGAGTGAAGGGTCTGGCTACACCTTC. Its protein is CAWSEGSGYTF.

This clonotype occurred a few times. The J gene is TRBJ2-5, the V gene TRBV6-1, with 7 nucleotides matching TRBD2. The CDR3 loop spans 19 amino acids. J was trimmed by 1 base and V by 7 bases; bases with no gene match: 21. CDR1 is MNHNS, CDR2 SASEGT, per germline. The DNA of the CDR3 is TGTGCCAGCACTAAGCGTGGGAGGGGAGTCTTGAAAATCCAAGAGACCCAGTACTTC. It specifies CASTKRGRGVLKIQETQYF.

This clonotype was recorded many times. The chain has TRBV6-1 and TRBJ2-3; D call uncertain. The CDR3 covers 15 residues. With 1 base removed from V and 0 bases from J, the gap between germline ends came to 8 bases. Germline lookup yields CDR1 MNHNS and CDR2 SASEGT. This chain's CDR3 is CASSEGALSTDTQYF. The CDR3 DNA sequence: TGTGCCAGCAGTGAAGGAGCTCTGAGCACAGATACGCAGTATTTT.

This clonotype has at least ten counts. The chain has TRBV6-1 and TRBJ2-1; TRBD2 matches 9 bases. This CDR3 spans 15 amino acids. V trimming: 1 base; J trimming: 6 bases; junction bases outside the gene matches: 4. The germline V gene has CDR1 MNHNS and CDR2 SASEGT. CDR3 DNA sequence: TGTGCCAGCAGTGAAGAGGCTAGCGGGGCCAATGAGCAGTTCTTC. It specifies CASSEEASGANEQFF.

This clonotype was observed at least ten times. The V call is TRBV7-2, the J call TRBJ1-1, with TRBD1 matching over 8 bases. Germline V lookup: CDR1 SGHTA, CDR2 FQGNSA. J lost 0 bases, V lost 5 bases, and 8 bases had no gene match. The CDR3 runs to 16 residues. The CDR3 DNA is TGTGCCAGCAGCATCCCAGGGGGCACGGTGAACACTGAAGCTTTCTTT. The encoded protein is CASSIPGGTVNTEAFF.

This clonotype was recorded at least ten times. The V call is TRBV2, the J call TRBJ2-3, with 12 bases that match TRBD1. V lost 3 bases, J lost 7 bases, and 5 bases stayed unmatched. Germline values: CDR1 SNHLY, CDR2 FYNNEI. The CDR3 contains 15 residues. The CDR3 spells CASSEWDRGPYTQYF. Written as DNA, the CDR3 is TGTGCCAGCAGTGAGTGGGACAGGGGGCCCTATACGCAGTATTTT.

This clonotype was seen ten or more times. This sequence joins TRBV7-9 and TRBJ2-1; unclear D gene. Between the trimmed V and J ends, which lost 2 bases and 11 bases, there was a span of 10 bases. The CDR3 sequence is 12 residues long. Germline CDR1 SEHNR, CDR2 FQNEAQ (reference sequence). In DNA, the CDR3 is TGTGCCAGCAGCTTAAGTACTCTTAAGCAGTTCTTC. Encoded protein: CASSLSTLKQFF.

This clonotype was counted a few times. V and J are TRBV6-1 and TRBJ1-5; D is ambiguous. In germline, CDR1 is MNHNS, CDR2 SASEGT. This CDR3 region has 14 residues. Trimming left V 8 bases short and J 3 bases short, with 14 bases between. Written as DNA, the CDR3 is TGTGCCAGCGGCGACTCACTTCCCAATCAGCCCCAGCATTTT. Encoded protein: CASGDSLPNQPQHF.

The chain combines TRBV18 with TRBJ1-1; D uncertain. V gave up 0 bases and J gave up 6 bases, with 14 bases separating them. CDR3 length: 15 residues. CDR1 is KGHSH and CDR2 is LQKENI in the germline V gene. DNA of the CDR3: TGTGCCAGCTCACCACCCCGGGAAGGGTTCCCTGAAGCTTTCTTT. Translated, it gives CASSPPREGFPEAFF.

This clonotype was counted many times. J is TRBJ2-3 and V is TRBV3-1, with D perhaps TRBD2 (5 bases). The CDR3 sequence is 16 residues long. Germline V lookup: CDR1 LGHDT, CDR2 YNNKEL (reference sequence). The germline V and J ends were trimmed by 1 base and 0 bases, with 11 bases remaining between them. CDR3 amino acids: CASSQGPGSSTDTQYF. CDR3 sequence (DNA): TGTGCCAGCAGCCAAGGTCCGGGGAGTAGCACAGATACGCAGTATTTT.

This clonotype has ten or more counts. This chain connects TRBV7-2 to TRBJ2-5; D call uncertain. The CDR3 extends over 14 amino acids. With 5 bases removed from V and 1 base from J, the gap between germline ends came to 11 bases. From germline, CDR1 is SGHTA and CDR2 FQGNSA. The CDR3: CASSPTRVQETQYF. The CDR3 DNA sequence: TGTGCCAGCAGCCCTACCCGGGTCCAAGAGACCCAGTACTTC.

Many counts were recorded for this clonotype. This chain joins TRBV9 and TRBJ2-1; D perhaps matches TRBD2 (5 bases). V was pared by 0 bases and J by 8 bases, with 9 bases between. CDR1 is SGDLS and CDR2 is YYNGEE in the germline V gene. The CDR3 is made up of 13 amino acids. CDR3 bases: TGTGCCAGCAGCGTAGATGGAGGAGATGAGCAGTTCTTC. This encodes CASSVDGGDEQFF.

This clonotype was seen at least ten times. V usage is TRBV30 and J usage is TRBJ1-6; 7 bases are shared with TRBD1. The CDR3 runs 15 residues. From germline, CDR1 is GTSNPN and CDR2 SVGIG (reference sequence). Trimming took 5 bases from V and 9 from J; bases not matched to a gene: 13. This CDR3 is CAWSYQTGLGSPLHF. CDR3 sequence (DNA): TGTGCCTGGTCCTACCAGACAGGGCTCGGTTCACCCCTCCACTTT.

In its sample, this clonotype was seen many times. This chain links TRBV18 with TRBJ2-5; D call uncertain. CDR1 is KGHSH and CDR2 is LQKENI in the germline V gene. The V end lost 1 base, the J end lost 1 base, and 1 base lay between the germline ends. The CDR3 is made up of 12 amino acids. CDR3 nucleotides: TGTGCCAGCTCACCACGCCAAGAGACCCAGTACTTC. Translated, it gives CASSPRQETQYF.

This clonotype was recorded at least ten times. A read error may account for a junction end that differs from germline. The chain carries TRBV2 and TRBJ2-5; TRBD1 might be the D (5 bases). The CDR3 spans 11 residues. Germline V gene sequence: CDR1 SNHLY, CDR2 FYNNEI. Written as DNA, the CDR3 is TGTGCCAGCAGTGATAATTACAGGTTAGACTTC. Protein: CASSDNYRLDF.

The rearrangement uses TRBV4-3 and TRBJ2-4; the D is unclear. Germline loops: CDR1 LGHNA, CDR2 YSLEER. CDR3 size: 12 residues. Trimming removed 1 base at V and 5 bases at J, with 3 bases between. As DNA, the CDR3 is TGCGCCAGCAGCCAAGGTGAAAACATTCAGTACTTC. It is translated as CASSQGENIQYF.

The rearrangement links TRBV19 to TRBJ2-3; D is uncertain. Germline V gene sequence: CDR1 LNHDA, CDR2 SQIVND (reference sequence). The CDR3 length is 14 residues. V lost 6 bases and J 4 bases, leaving 14 bases between the germline ends. The DNA of the CDR3 is TGTGCCAGTAGCATCGACCCCGGCCCAGATACGCAGTATTTT. The encoded protein is CASSIDPGPDTQYF.